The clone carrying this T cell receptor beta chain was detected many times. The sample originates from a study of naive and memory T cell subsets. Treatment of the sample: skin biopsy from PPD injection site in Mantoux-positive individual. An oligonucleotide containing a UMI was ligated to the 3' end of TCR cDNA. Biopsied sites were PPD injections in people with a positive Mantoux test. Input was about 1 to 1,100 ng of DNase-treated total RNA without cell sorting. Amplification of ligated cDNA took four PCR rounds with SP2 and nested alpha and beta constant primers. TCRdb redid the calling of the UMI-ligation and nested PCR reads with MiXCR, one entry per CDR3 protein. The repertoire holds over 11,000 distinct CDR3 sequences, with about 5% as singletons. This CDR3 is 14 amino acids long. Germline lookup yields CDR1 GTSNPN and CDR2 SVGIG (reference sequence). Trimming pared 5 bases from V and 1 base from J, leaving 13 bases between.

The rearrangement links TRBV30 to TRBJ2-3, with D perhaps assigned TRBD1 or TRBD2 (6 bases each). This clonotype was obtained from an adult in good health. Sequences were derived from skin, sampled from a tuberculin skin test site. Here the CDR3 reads CAWVPRGGTDTQYF. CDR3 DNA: TGTGCCTGGGTTCCTAGGGGGGGCACAGATACGCAGTATTTT.